The T cell receptor beta chain under discussion was sequenced for a study of blood T cell repertoires in COVID-19. About the research overall: Spain, Italy and the United States supplied samples that represented acute and convalescent COVID-19. Nucleic acid was either cDNA or gDNA, and it came from T cells, B-cell-depleted T cells, or PBMCs.

Methods used by the authors: For nucleated cells, counts were estimated from reference gene primer amplification. The protocol was immunoSEQ multiplex PCR, while the TCRdb copy is restricted to in-frame clones and leaves out a portion. V and J calls and clone size follow that table, whereas D and trimming were derived from the DNA. The sample lists tens of thousands of clones, approximately 82% occurring once. CDR1 is SEHNR, CDR2 FQNEAQ, per germline (reference sequence). CDR3 length: 15 amino acids. V dropped 0 bases and J dropped 1 base, with 8 bases sitting between them. The source material was peripheral blood. The clonotype was recovered from a man in his sixties with acute or convalescent COVID-19. This sequence joins TRBV7-9 and TRBJ2-3; perhaps TRBD1 as D (6 bases). CDR3 amino acids: CASSLAPGGTDTQYF. The CDR3 DNA follows: TGTGCCAGCAGCTTAGCCCCAGGGGGCACAGATACGCAGTATTTT.